Sequencing of this T cell receptor (beta chain) was carried out in a study of control samples from healthy donors and cancer patients. Here immunoSEQ multiplex PCR was the method, and the copy in TCRdb shows in-frame clones only, minus some. In the table there are fewer than 200,000 clones, around 91% of which are singletons. With 2 bases removed from V and 10 bases from J, the gap between germline ends came to 6 bases. Germline-derived CDR1 and CDR2 are MGHRA and YSYEKL. The CDR3 consists of 11 residues. The source material was blood. The source of this sequence is a woman between 50 and 59 years old in good health. The rearrangement joins TRBV4-1 to TRBJ2-1; D is uncertain. The CDR3 bases are TGCGCCAGCAGCCAAAGGAGAGAGCAGTTCTTC. This sequence encodes CASSQRREQFF.